This is a list of T cell receptor beta chains from one sample in a study of CD8+ T cells in alopecia areata. Data came from immunoSEQ multiplex PCR; TCRdb stores just in-frame clones and leaves some out. The top ten hold 0.69% of the sample, which has fewer than 250,000 clones, roughly three fifths seen once. Sequenced here: CD4+ T cells sorted from blood, sampled at week 4, from a patient treated with tofacitinib. Every receptor here comes from a human donor with alopecia areata. The conserved cysteine and the conserved F or W are not part of the CDR3 here. A D gene is named only where the DNA matches it firmly. Not every row has a clone size; where given, it reads once, few, many or a size class.

V gene | D gene | clone size | CDR3 protein
TRBV5-1 | . | . | ASSLSRSEDTQY
TRBV7-9 | TRBD1 | . | ASSHYTDRGRKETQY
TRBV7-8 | . | few | ASSLRVAEYSYNEQF
TRBV4-1 | . | few | ASSQGLGGQPQH
TRBV18 | . | . | ASSPDGLDTQY
TRBV7-7 | . | . | ASSTGASSTDTQY
TRBV11-2 | . | once | ASRPLWSRPSYNEQF
TRBV2 | . | . | ASSVGGQSGELF
TRBV29-1 | . | . | SVGGPNTEAF
TRBV14 | TRBD2 | . | ASSRGGLVSTDTQY
TRBV7-2 | TRBD2 | . | ASSLSLAVYNEQF
TRBV7-9 | . | . | ASSFSSSGGGYT
TRBV29-1 | . | . | SVAGRRETQY
TRBV10-3 | . | . | AISESGRGSEDKF
TRBV7-9 | TRBD1 | . | ASSWDRQVGYT
TRBV2 | . | . | ASSLVGAAQETQY
TRBV4-3 | . | . | ASSQDSSGYEQY
TRBV6-5 | . | . | ASSYRGAQVQETQY
TRBV29-1 | . | few | SVEDPGAGQF
TRBV29-1 | . | few | SVETVLSSYNEQF
TRBV29-1 | . | few | SVSTVNSNQPQH
TRBV28 | . | . | ASSSPDSDRQF